This TCR beta chain derives from a study of shared clonotypes between healthy human individuals (TCRdb year 2020). Notes on the research overall: A couple of women and three men aged 18 to 49 years were included in the cohort. The study deeply sequenced blood TCR repertoires of five healthy adults to estimate repertoire size and the extent of clonotype sharing between individuals. Between about 0.85 and 10 billion PBMCs per donor were obtained by leukapheresis. For each donor, CD4 naive and CD4 memory were each given three plates, CD8 naive was given two plates, and CD8 memory was given one plate. To increase sequencing depth and limit assay-specific biases, different laboratories used diverse techniques to prepare libraries and sequence TCR repertoires.

Overall study outcomes, separate from this receptor: Even with the large sequencing depth, rarefaction of the sorted-subset datasets indicated that sequencing was incomplete. Sampling was restricted to blood, and TCR repertoires in tissues likely differ from the TCR repertoires found in blood. The genetic and exposure-history diversity represented was limited by the small number of donors. Sharing across a few donors was observed for about 4.8% of naive CD4, 3.5% of naive CD8, 2% to 2.5% of memory CD4, and roughly 0.4% of memory CD8 clonotypes. Naive subsets generally had larger estimated clonotype richness than memory subsets. Pairwise subsampling led to the expectation that sequencing depth would affect the degree of clonotype sharing among donors. Compared with non-shared clonotypes, clonotypes shared by all four sorted-subset donors had higher generation probabilities.

This clone was recorded once. Its antigen remains undetermined. No much larger clone is present one base from it, and per-base qualities are unavailable. CD8 naive samples consisted of CD45RO-negative cells that were positively selected for CCR7, yielding a CD45RA+CCR7+ population without TemRA cells. The donors were healthy, HIV-negative adults who had no recently reported acute infections or vaccinations. Only Caucasian adults living in Nashville, Tennessee, USA were represented among the donors. Blood was obtained by leukapheresis, after which PBMCs were separated by Ficoll-Histopaque density gradient centrifugation and cryopreserved in liquid nitrogen vapor phase. Analytical flow cytometry was used to check the purity and quantity of every magnetically sorted T cell population. Each sorted fraction had its genomic DNA isolated and then quantified by UV absorbance on a Nanodrop 2000c. Via the germline V gene (reference sequence), CDR1 is MNHEY and CDR2 SMNVEV. Trimming leaves V shorter by 5 bases and J shorter by 0 bases, with the junction holding 7 bases beyond the gene matches. The cysteine opens and the phenylalanine closes a CDR3 of 18 amino acids. The CDR3 DNA has 54 bases and is translated from base 1.

TCR CDR3 regions were amplified from genomic DNA by multiplex PCR using the deep immunoSEQ assay. Genomic DNA extracted from each cell subset was distributed evenly over all wells of several immunoSEQ 96-well plates, and each plate served as one replicate. For sorted subsets, approximately 190 ng genomic DNA, equal to 25,000 to 35,000 T cell genomes, was loaded into each replicate PCR. Purified libraries were measured with a Qubit 3.0 fluorometer, size-checked on a Bioanalyzer 2100, and measured again with the KAPA Library Quantification kit. Every immunoSEQ 96-well plate was sequenced on a separate single-read 150-cycle Illumina NextSeq 550 flow cell. Turning to the authors' computational methods: Because only junctional sequences without quality scores were contained in the immunoSEQ output, filtering matching that applied to full-length reads could not be performed. To assign V/J genes and CDR3, sequences were annotated against IMGT germline references using PyIR, a Python wrapper for IgBLAST v1.9. Reads with weak V/J assignments (E-value above 1e-6), missing CDR3, stop codons, out-of-frame junctions, or ambiguous translated residues were removed. V3J clonotypes were defined by identical inferred V gene, J gene, and CDR3 amino acid sequence. Percentage overlap between repertoires was calculated by dividing the number of shared unique clonotypes by the size of the smaller repertoire. Richness of each repertoire was evaluated using RTK rarefaction, the Chao1 estimator, and Recon v2.1 estimates of unobserved clonotypes. OLGA was used to compute generation probabilities for all TCRbeta clonotypes that the gDNA method yielded from a handful of donors. TCRdb retrieved this table from immuneACCESS and kept in-frame rearrangements only. Not all clones are present; in checked studies, unresolved V genes account for under half, and no reason is known for the remainder. The V and J calls and clone size were taken over from that table, and D and trimming were inferred from the DNA. The sample contains about 2.2 million clones, roughly 95% of them found a single time. The ten largest clones add up to more than 1.5% of the sample.

The receptor chain draws on TRBV27 and TRBJ2-6, with 10 middle bases fitting TRBD2. Sequenced: naive CD8+ T cells from PBMCs. The cell subset or site label for this specimen denotes: CD45RA+CCR7+. The clonotype was recovered from a man aged 18 to 29 in good health. Some clones in this sample may be carry-over from other donors' samples. Here is the DNA: TGTGCCAGCAGTGTTTTAGCGGGAGGTTACTCTGGGGCCAACGTCCTGACTTTC. This sequence encodes CASSVLAGGYSGANVLTF.